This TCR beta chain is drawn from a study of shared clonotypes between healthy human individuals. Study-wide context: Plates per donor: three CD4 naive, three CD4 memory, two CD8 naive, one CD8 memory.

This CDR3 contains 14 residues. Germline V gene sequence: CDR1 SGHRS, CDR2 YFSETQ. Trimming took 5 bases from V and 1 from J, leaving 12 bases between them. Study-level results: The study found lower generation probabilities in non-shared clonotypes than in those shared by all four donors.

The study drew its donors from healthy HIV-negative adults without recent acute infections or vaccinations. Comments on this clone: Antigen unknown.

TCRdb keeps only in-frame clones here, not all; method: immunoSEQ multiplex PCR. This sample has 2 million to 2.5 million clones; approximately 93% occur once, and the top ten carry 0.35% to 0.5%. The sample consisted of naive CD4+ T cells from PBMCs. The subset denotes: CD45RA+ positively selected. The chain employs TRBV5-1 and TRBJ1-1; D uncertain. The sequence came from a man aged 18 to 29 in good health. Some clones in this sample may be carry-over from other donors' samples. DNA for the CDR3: TGCGCCAGCAGGGAAGGGCCCACGAACACTGAAGCTTTCTTT. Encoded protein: CASREGPTNTEAFF.